The rows below give T cell receptor beta chains drawn from one sample of a study of regulatory T cells in long-lasting Graves disease. TCRdb processed the multiplex PCR reads anew with MiXCR; each CDR3 protein has one entry. The sample holds roughly 430,000 distinct CDR3 sequences, 21% seen once. The source material was peripheral blood mononuclear cells (PBMCs), sampled when the disease was refractory, from a patient treated with antithyroid drugs. These receptors were taken from a female donor with Graves disease. CDR3s include the opening cysteine and the closing phenylalanine or tryptophan. Fields, in order: D gene, V gene, J gene, CDR3 length, clone size, CDR3 DNA, CDR3 protein. The D gene is left open where the match is weak. Clone size is not always given. Where it is, it says once, few, many or a class for expanded clones.

D gene: TRBD1
V gene: TRBV28
J gene: TRBJ1-2
CDR3 length: 14
clone size: NA
CDR3 DNA: TGTGCCAGCAGTTCCCTGACAGGGGACTATGGCTACACCTTC
CDR3 protein: CASSSLTGDYGYTF

D gene: TRBD1
V gene: TRBV2
J gene: TRBJ2-7
CDR3 length: 15
clone size: many
CDR3 DNA: TGTGCCAGCATCAGACAGGGGCCCACACCCTACGAGCAGTACTTC
CDR3 protein: CASIRQGPTPYEQYF

D gene: TRBD1
V gene: TRBV30
J gene: TRBJ1-1
CDR3 length: 12
clone size: many
CDR3 DNA: TGTGCCTGGAGTGCCTGGGACAGTGTAGCTTTCTTT
CDR3 protein: CAWSAWDSVAFF

D gene: TRBD1
V gene: TRBV25-1
J gene: TRBJ1-5
CDR3 length: 14
clone size: many
CDR3 DNA: TGTGCCAGCCAAGACGGACAGGGCCATCAGCCCCAGCATTTT
CDR3 protein: CASQDGQGHQPQHF

D gene: NA
V gene: TRBV27
J gene: TRBJ2-4
CDR3 length: 12
clone size: NA
CDR3 DNA: TGTGCCAGCAGCCCAGTTCCGTGGATTCAGTACTTC
CDR3 protein: CASSPVPWIQYF

D gene: NA
V gene: TRBV20-1
J gene: TRBJ2-7
CDR3 length: 15
clone size: many
CDR3 DNA: TGCAGTGCTAGACCTACAGGGCAACCGGGGAACGAGCAGTACTTC
CDR3 protein: CSARPTGQPGNEQYF

D gene: TRBD1
V gene: TRBV13
J gene: TRBJ2-1
CDR3 length: 12
clone size: once
CDR3 DNA: TGTGCCAGCAGCCGGGACAGGGGGCAGCAGTTCTTC
CDR3 protein: CASSRDRGQQFF

D gene: TRBD1
V gene: TRBV7-9
J gene: TRBJ2-7
CDR3 length: 13
clone size: NA
CDR3 DNA: TGTGCCAGCAGCTTCGGGACAGGCGACGAGCAGTACTTC
CDR3 protein: CASSFGTGDEQYF

D gene: NA
V gene: TRBV20-1
J gene: TRBJ2-7
CDR3 length: 12
clone size: NA
CDR3 DNA: TGCAGTGCTCCCGGGGAAACCTACGAGCAGTACTTC
CDR3 protein: CSAPGETYEQYF

D gene: TRBD1
V gene: TRBV20-1
J gene: TRBJ2-2
CDR3 length: 14
clone size: few
CDR3 DNA: TGCAGTGCCAACGTAGGGGGCAACACCGGGGAGCTGTTTTTT
CDR3 protein: CSANVGGNTGELFF

D gene: TRBD2
V gene: TRBV20-1
J gene: TRBJ2-5
CDR3 length: 15
clone size: NA
CDR3 DNA: TGCAGTGCTCGGACGGGGCTAGCGGGAGAAGGGAGCCAGTACTTC
CDR3 protein: CSARTGLAGEGSQYF

D gene: NA
V gene: TRBV4-1
J gene: TRBJ2-5
CDR3 length: 13
clone size: many
CDR3 DNA: TGTGCCAGCAGCCGGGGGCAGCAAGAGACCCAGTACTTC
CDR3 protein: CASSRGQQETQYF

D gene: TRBD1
V gene: TRBV7-9
J gene: TRBJ2-7
CDR3 length: 15
clone size: few
CDR3 DNA: TGTGCCAGCAGCTTCCCCGGGACAGAGGCCTACGAGCAGTACTTC
CDR3 protein: CASSFPGTEAYEQYF

D gene: NA
V gene: TRBV15
J gene: TRBJ2-7
CDR3 length: 15
clone size: NA
CDR3 DNA: TGTGCCACCAGCAGACCCGATGGCCCCAGCTACGAGCAGTACTTC
CDR3 protein: CATSRPDGPSYEQYF

D gene: NA
V gene: TRBV12-3/TRBV12-4
J gene: TRBJ2-2
CDR3 length: 16
clone size: many
CDR3 DNA: TGTGCCAGCAGCCCCATCGGGGGACCGAACACCGGGGAGCTGTTTTTT
CDR3 protein: CASSPIGGPNTGELFF

D gene: TRBD1
V gene: TRBV28
J gene: TRBJ2-2
CDR3 length: 16
clone size: many
CDR3 DNA: TGTGCCAGCAGTACCCGACAGGGTATGGTTTCCGGGGAGCTGTTTTTT
CDR3 protein: CASSTRQGMVSGELFF

D gene: NA
V gene: TRBV6-5
J gene: TRBJ1-3
CDR3 length: 16
clone size: many
CDR3 DNA: TGTGCCAGCAGTTTTCGAGACAAACCCTCTGGAAACACCATATATTTT
CDR3 protein: CASSFRDKPSGNTIYF

D gene: NA
V gene: TRBV2
J gene: TRBJ2-5
CDR3 length: 14
clone size: many
CDR3 DNA: TGTGCCAGCACTCCGGGACCGCTCGGGGGGACCCAGTACTTC
CDR3 protein: CASTPGPLGGTQYF

D gene: TRBD2
V gene: TRBV27
J gene: TRBJ2-7
CDR3 length: 20
clone size: NA
CDR3 DNA: TGTGCCAGCAGTTTAGTGACAGGGGATTTTAGCGGGAGGATCGACGACGAGCAGTACTTC
CDR3 protein: CASSLVTGDFSGRIDDEQYF

D gene: NA
V gene: TRBV28
J gene: TRBJ2-7
CDR3 length: 13
clone size: many
CDR3 DNA: TGTGCCAGCAGCCAGATCGACGCCTACGAGCAGTACTTC
CDR3 protein: CASSQIDAYEQYF

D gene: NA
V gene: TRBV10-3
J gene: TRBJ1-2
CDR3 length: 12
clone size: many
CDR3 DNA: TGTGCCATCGGTCTACAGGGACATGGCTACACCTTC
CDR3 protein: CAIGLQGHGYTF

D gene: NA
V gene: TRBV6-2/TRBV6-3
J gene: TRBJ1-1
CDR3 length: 12
clone size: NA
CDR3 DNA: TGTGCCAGCACCGATTTGAACACTGAAGCTTTCTTT
CDR3 protein: CASTDLNTEAFF

D gene: TRBD1
V gene: TRBV6-1
J gene: TRBJ2-2
CDR3 length: 16
clone size: NA
CDR3 DNA: TGTGCCAGCAGACCCCATACAGGGGCGAACACCGGGGAGCTGTTTTTT
CDR3 protein: CASRPHTGANTGELFF

D gene: NA
V gene: TRBV27
J gene: TRBJ1-4
CDR3 length: 14
clone size: many
CDR3 DNA: TGTGCCAGCAGTTTATTCAGCCCTAATGAAAAACTGTTTTTT
CDR3 protein: CASSLFSPNEKLFF

D gene: TRBD1
V gene: TRBV7-9
J gene: TRBJ2-7
CDR3 length: 20
clone size: NA
CDR3 DNA: TGTGCCAGCAGCTTAGTTTGGGACAGCCAGGGAGAATCCCCAAGTTACGAGCAGTACTTC
CDR3 protein: CASSLVWDSQGESPSYEQYF

D gene: NA
V gene: TRBV29-1
J gene: TRBJ2-5
CDR3 length: 14
clone size: few
CDR3 DNA: TGCAGCGTTGTCAGCGACCAGCTACAAGAGACCCAGTACTTC
CDR3 protein: CSVVSDQLQETQYF

D gene: TRBD1
V gene: TRBV5-6
J gene: TRBJ1-5
CDR3 length: 16
clone size: few
CDR3 DNA: TGTGCCAGCAGCTTGGGAGGGACAGAGGGCAATCAGCCCCAGCATTTT
CDR3 protein: CASSLGGTEGNQPQHF

D gene: NA
V gene: TRBV15
J gene: TRBJ2-7
CDR3 length: 16
clone size: many
CDR3 DNA: TGTGCCACCAGCAGAGATTGGACGACAGGCGCCTACGAGCAGTACTTC
CDR3 protein: CATSRDWTTGAYEQYF

D gene: NA
V gene: TRBV7-9
J gene: TRBJ2-2
CDR3 length: 15
clone size: NA
CDR3 DNA: TGTGCCAGCAGCTTAGATACGGAGCACACCGGGGAGCTGTTTTTT
CDR3 protein: CASSLDTEHTGELFF

D gene: NA
V gene: TRBV28
J gene: TRBJ1-3
CDR3 length: 16
clone size: NA
CDR3 DNA: TGTGCCAGCAGACTCTCCGGGACACACTCTGGAAACACCATATATTTT
CDR3 protein: CASRLSGTHSGNTIYF

D gene: NA
V gene: TRBV29-1
J gene: TRBJ2-7
CDR3 length: 11
clone size: NA
CDR3 DNA: TGCAGCGTTGTAGGGGTCTACGAGCAGTACTTC
CDR3 protein: CSVVGVYEQYF

D gene: NA
V gene: TRBV7-2
J gene: TRBJ2-5
CDR3 length: 18
clone size: many
CDR3 DNA: TGTGCCAGCAGCTTAGACCGGTACTCGCTACAACAAGGGGAGACCCAGTACTTC
CDR3 protein: CASSLDRYSLQQGETQYF

D gene: NA
V gene: TRBV20-1
J gene: TRBJ1-5
CDR3 length: 14
clone size: few
CDR3 DNA: TGCAGTGCTGACACCGGGTCGTTCAATCAGCCCCAGCATTTT
CDR3 protein: CSADTGSFNQPQHF

D gene: NA
V gene: TRBV20-1
J gene: TRBJ1-1
CDR3 length: 12
clone size: NA
CDR3 DNA: TGCAGTGCTAGTGACGTGAACACTGAAGCTTTCTTT
CDR3 protein: CSASDVNTEAFF

D gene: TRBD1
V gene: TRBV28
J gene: TRBJ2-7
CDR3 length: 15
clone size: many
CDR3 DNA: TGTGCCAGCATTCCCACAGGGGTTCCCTACGACGAGCAGTACTTC
CDR3 protein: CASIPTGVPYDEQYF

D gene: TRBD1
V gene: TRBV15
J gene: TRBJ1-4
CDR3 length: 16
clone size: few
CDR3 DNA: TGTGCCACCAGCAGGGATGACAGGGGCCTCAATGAAAAACTGTTTTTT
CDR3 protein: CATSRDDRGLNEKLFF

D gene: NA
V gene: TRBV20-1
J gene: TRBJ2-5
CDR3 length: 14
clone size: NA
CDR3 DNA: TGCAGTGCTAGGGCAGGGAGTATCCAAGAGACCCAGTACTTC
CDR3 protein: CSARAGSIQETQYF

D gene: NA
V gene: TRBV28
J gene: TRBJ2-4
CDR3 length: 14
clone size: many
CDR3 DNA: TGTGCCAGCAGCTCTCCCGTAGCCAAAAACATTCAGTACTTC
CDR3 protein: CASSSPVAKNIQYF

D gene: TRBD2
V gene: TRBV27
J gene: TRBJ2-1
CDR3 length: 14
clone size: NA
CDR3 DNA: TGTGCCAGCAGGGGACTAGCGGCGGGCAATGAGCAGTTCTTC
CDR3 protein: CASRGLAAGNEQFF

D gene: NA
V gene: TRBV30
J gene: TRBJ1-4
CDR3 length: 14
clone size: few
CDR3 DNA: TGTGCCTGGAGTGTAAGGGACGCTAATGAAAAACTGTTTTTT
CDR3 protein: CAWSVRDANEKLFF